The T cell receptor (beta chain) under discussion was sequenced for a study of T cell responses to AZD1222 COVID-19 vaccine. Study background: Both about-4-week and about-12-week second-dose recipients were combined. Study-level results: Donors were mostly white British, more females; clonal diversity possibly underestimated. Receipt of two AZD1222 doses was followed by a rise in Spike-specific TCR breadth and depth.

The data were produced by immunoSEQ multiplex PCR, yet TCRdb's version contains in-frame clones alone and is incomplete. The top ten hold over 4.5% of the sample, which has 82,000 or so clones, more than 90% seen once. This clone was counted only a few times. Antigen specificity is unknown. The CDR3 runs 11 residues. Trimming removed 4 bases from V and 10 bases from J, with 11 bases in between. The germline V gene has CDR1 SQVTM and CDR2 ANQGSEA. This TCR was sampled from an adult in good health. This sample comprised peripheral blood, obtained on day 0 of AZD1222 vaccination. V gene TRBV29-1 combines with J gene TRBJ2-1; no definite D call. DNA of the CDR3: TGCAGCGTTGCCAGGAGTGGGGAGCAGTTCTTC. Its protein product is CSVARSGEQFF.